This TCR beta chain was sequenced for a study of blood T cells in healthy people across ages. Study results and limitations: Diversity of TCR beta per million T cells declined in a roughly linear way with age. Nothing was known about donor CMV status, and this possibly confounded expanded clonotype changes. Relative to aged donors, long-lived donors carried more naive CD4+ cells and displayed higher diversity.

The CDR3 runs 14 residues. Germline V gives CDR1 SQVTM, CDR2 ANQGSEA. Trimming pared 5 bases from V and 1 base from J, leaving 14 bases between. Using a J-beta primer mix together with a sample-barcoded 5' primer, a second PCR was run for roughly 7 to 11 cycles. Researchers report that a template-switch adaptor with 12 random nucleotides tagged each cDNA molecule. MiXCR was run by TCRdb on the 5' RACE reads, yielding one entry per CDR3 protein. The profile shows 1.5 million to 1.8 million distinct CDR3 sequences, under 55% of them singletons. On this clonotype itself: Its antigen is undetermined.

Sequencing was done on a sample of blood. This TCR was recovered from a woman between 18 and 29 years old in good health. The chain combines TRBV29-1 with TRBJ1-1; tentatively, D is TRBD1 (5 bases). As DNA, the CDR3 is TGCAGCGTTCGTACCGGGACCGCGAACACTGAAGCTTTCTTT. Translating gives CSVRTGTANTEAFF.